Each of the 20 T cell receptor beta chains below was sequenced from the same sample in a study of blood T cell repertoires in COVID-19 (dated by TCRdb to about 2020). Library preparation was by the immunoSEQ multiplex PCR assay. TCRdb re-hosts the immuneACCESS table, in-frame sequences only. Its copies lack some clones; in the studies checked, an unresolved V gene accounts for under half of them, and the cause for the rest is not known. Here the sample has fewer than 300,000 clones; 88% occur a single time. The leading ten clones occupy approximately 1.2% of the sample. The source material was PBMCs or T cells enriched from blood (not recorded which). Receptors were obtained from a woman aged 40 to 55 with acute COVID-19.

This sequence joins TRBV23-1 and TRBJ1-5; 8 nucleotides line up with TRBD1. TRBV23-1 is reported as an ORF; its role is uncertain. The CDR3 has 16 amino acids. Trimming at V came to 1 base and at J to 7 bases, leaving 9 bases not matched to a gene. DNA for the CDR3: TGCGCCAGCAGTCAATTGGGCCGGACAGGGAGACAGCCCCAGCATTTT. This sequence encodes CASSQLGRTGRQPQHF.

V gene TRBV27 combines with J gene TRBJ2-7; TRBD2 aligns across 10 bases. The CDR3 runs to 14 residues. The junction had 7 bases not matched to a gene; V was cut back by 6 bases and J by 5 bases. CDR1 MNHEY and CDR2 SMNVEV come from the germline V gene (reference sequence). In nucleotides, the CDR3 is TGTGCCAGCAGGCCAGCGGGAGGGACCCACGAGCAGTACGTC. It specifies CASRPAGGTHEQYV.

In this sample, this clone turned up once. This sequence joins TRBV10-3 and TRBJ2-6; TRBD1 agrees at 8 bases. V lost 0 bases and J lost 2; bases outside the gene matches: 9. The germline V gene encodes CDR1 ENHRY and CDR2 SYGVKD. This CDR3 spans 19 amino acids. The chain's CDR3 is CAISESGGQAVAGANVLTF. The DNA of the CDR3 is TGTGCCATCAGTGAGTCTGGGGGACAGGCGGTGGCTGGGGCCAACGTCCTGACTTTC.

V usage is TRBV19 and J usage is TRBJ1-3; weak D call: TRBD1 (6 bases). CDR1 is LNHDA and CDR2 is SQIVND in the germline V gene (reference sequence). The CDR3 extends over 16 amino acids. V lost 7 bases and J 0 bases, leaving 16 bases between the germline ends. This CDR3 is CASKRQEVTSGNTIYF. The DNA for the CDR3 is TGTGCCAGTAAACGACAGGAGGTAACCTCTGGAAACACCATATATTTT.

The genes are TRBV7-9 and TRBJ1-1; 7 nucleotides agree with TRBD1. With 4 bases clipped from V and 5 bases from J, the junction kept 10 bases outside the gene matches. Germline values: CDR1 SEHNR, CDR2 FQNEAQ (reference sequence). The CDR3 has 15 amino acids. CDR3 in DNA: TGTGCCAGCAGCTCGGGTACAGGGGTTTCTACTGAAGCTTTCTTT. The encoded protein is CASSSGTGVSTEAFF.

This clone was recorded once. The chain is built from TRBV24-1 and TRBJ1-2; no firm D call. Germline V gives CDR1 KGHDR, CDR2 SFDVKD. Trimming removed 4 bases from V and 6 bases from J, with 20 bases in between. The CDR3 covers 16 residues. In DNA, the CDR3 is TGTGCCACCAGTGACCCATCCGGTCCTTCAGCGGATGGCTACACCTTC. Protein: CATSDPSGPSADGYTF.

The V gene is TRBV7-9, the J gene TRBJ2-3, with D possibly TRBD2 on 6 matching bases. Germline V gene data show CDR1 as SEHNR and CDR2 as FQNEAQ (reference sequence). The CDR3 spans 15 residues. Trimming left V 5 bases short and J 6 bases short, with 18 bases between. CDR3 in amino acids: CASSIQTSPDDTQYF. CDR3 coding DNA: TGTGCCAGCAGCATACAGACTAGTCCCGATGATACGCAGTATTTT.

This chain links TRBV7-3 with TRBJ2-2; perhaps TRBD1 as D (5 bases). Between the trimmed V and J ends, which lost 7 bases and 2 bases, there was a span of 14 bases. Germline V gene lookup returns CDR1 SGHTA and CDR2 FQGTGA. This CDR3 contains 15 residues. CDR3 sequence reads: CASTSGQGNTGELFF. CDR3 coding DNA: TGTGCCAGCACCTCCGGCCAGGGCAACACCGGGGAGCTGTTTTTT.

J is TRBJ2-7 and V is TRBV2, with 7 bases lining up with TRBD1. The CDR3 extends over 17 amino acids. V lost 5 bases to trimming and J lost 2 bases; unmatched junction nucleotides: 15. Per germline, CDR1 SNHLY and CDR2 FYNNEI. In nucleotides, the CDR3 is TGTGCCAGCAGTATTAATTTGGGACAGCCGCTACCCTACGAGCAGTACTTC. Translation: CASSINLGQPLPYEQYF.

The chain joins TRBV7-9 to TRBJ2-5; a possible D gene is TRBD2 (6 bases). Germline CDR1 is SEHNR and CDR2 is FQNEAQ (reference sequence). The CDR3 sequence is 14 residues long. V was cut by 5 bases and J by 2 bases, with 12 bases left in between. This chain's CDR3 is CASSPTSNQETQYF. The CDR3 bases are TGTGCCAGCAGCCCCACTAGCAATCAAGAGACCCAGTACTTC.

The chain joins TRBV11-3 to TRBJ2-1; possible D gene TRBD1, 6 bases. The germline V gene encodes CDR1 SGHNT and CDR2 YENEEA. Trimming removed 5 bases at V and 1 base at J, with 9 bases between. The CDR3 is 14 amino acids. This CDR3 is CASSGTKSYNEQFF. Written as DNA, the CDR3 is TGTGCCAGCAGCGGGACAAAGTCCTACAATGAGCAGTTCTTC.

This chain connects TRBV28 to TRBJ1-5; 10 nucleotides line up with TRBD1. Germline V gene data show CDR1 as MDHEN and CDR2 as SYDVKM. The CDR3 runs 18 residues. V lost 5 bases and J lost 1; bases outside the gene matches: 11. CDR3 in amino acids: CASSHRDRGITSNQPQHF. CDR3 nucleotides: TGTGCCAGCAGTCACCGGGACAGGGGCATCACGAGCAATCAGCCCCAGCATTTT.

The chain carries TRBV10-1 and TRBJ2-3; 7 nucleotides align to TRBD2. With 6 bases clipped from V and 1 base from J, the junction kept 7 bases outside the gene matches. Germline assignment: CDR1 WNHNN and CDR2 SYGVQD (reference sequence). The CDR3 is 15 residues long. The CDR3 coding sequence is TGCGCCAGCAGCCAGCGGGACTCAGGCACAGATACGCAGTATTTT. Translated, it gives CASSQRDSGTDTQYF.

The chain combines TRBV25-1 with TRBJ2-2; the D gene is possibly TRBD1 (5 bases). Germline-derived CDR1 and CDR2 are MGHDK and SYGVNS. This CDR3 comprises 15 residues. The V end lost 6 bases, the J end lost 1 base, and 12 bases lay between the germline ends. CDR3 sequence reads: CASSDFGQNTGELFF. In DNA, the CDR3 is TGTGCCAGCAGCGATTTTGGACAGAACACCGGGGAGCTGTTTTTT.

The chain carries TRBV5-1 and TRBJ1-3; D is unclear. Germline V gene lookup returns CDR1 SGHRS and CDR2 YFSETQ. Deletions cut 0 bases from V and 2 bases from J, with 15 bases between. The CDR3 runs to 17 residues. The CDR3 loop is CASSLESPGGPGNTIYF. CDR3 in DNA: TGCGCCAGCAGCTTGGAGAGCCCAGGAGGGCCTGGAAACACCATATATTTT.

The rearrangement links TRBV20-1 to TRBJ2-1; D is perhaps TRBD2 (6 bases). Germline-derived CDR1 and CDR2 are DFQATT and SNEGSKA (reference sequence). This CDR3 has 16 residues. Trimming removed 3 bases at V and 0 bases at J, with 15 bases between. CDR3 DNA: TGCAGTGCTAGTTCGGGACTCGATAGCTCCTACAATGAGCAGTTCTTC. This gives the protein CSASSGLDSSYNEQFF.

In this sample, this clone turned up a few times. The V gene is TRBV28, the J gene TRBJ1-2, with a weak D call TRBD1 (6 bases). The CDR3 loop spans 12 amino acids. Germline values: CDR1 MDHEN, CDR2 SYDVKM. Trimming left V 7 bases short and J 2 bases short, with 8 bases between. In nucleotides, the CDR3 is TGTGCCAGCACTGACAGGAACTATGGCTACACCTTC. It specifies CASTDRNYGYTF.

The CDR3: CAWSVTGWRGQPQHF. CDR3 nucleotides: TGTGCCTGGAGTGTAACAGGATGGCGGGGACAGCCCCAGCATTTT. This chain links TRBV30 with TRBJ1-5; TRBD1 is a possible D gene (5 bases). The V gene's germline CDR1 is GTSNPN and CDR2 SVGIG (reference sequence). V was cut by 0 bases and J by 7 bases, with 16 bases left in between. The CDR3 extends over 15 amino acids.

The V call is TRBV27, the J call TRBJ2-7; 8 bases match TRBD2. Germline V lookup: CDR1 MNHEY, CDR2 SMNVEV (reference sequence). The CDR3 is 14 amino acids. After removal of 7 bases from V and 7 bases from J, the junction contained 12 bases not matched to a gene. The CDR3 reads CASTVGSGSGEQYF. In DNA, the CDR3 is TGTGCCAGCACCGTGGGGAGCGGGAGCGGTGAGCAGTACTTC.

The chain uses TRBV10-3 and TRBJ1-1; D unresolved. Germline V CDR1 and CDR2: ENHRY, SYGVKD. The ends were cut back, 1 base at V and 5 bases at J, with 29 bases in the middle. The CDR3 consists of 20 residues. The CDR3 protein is CAISEWPGRLRLILGTEAFF. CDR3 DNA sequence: TGTGCCATCAGTGAGTGGCCCGGGAGACTGCGCCTAATCCTGGGTACTGAAGCTTTCTTT.